The rows below give T cell receptor beta chains drawn from one sample of a study of glioma-infiltrating T cells after dendritic cell vaccination. Clones were sequenced by immunoSEQ multiplex PCR, and TCRdb holds only the in-frame ones, with some missing. The table has about 21,000 clones, 79% seen once. The material was blood, obtained before dendritic cell vaccination. Source of these receptors: a human donor with glioblastoma. Each CDR3 is given without its conserved first and last residue.

v_call,j_call,cdr3_aa
TRBV7-2,TRBJ1-1,ASSRGIQTEAF
TRBV25-1,TRBJ2-7,ASSGTGVEQY
TRBV10-3,TRBJ1-3,AIGGAGSGNTIY
TRBV19,TRBJ2-4,ASSNTEGAANIQY
TRBV27,TRBJ1-1,ASFGTAHMNTEAF
TRBV7-8,TRBJ1-1,ASSFRGEAF
TRBV11-1,TRBJ2-7,ASSAGQGYYEQY
TRBV14,TRBJ2-1,ASSPDPGQGRSYNEQF
TRBV14,TRBJ2-1,ASSQDPSGYNEQF
TRBV19,TRBJ2-2,ASSRLAGDAGELF
TRBV19,TRBJ2-2,ASSTERRDTGELF
TRBV11-2,TRBJ2-1,ASRYKGRDRVDNEQF
TRBV18,TRBJ2-1,ASSPDGGGNEQF
TRBV7-3,TRBJ2-1,ASSLISGRTSRYNEQF
TRBV5-4,TRBJ2-3,ASSLSGRKSTDTQY
TRBV7-2,TRBJ1-1,ASSSRRGVDEAF
TRBV18,TRBJ2-3,ASRSIGESTDTQY
TRBV11-2,TRBJ2-2,ASSLAPSGMAGELF
TRBV13,TRBJ2-3,ASSGLAPDTQY
TRBV29-1,TRBJ1-2,SVSNREDGYT
TRBV7-8,TRBJ2-7,ASSTYTGGDYEQY
TRBV19,TRBJ2-7,ASSIADAGAYEQY
TRBV15,TRBJ2-2,ATSIQGNTGELF
TRBV10-3,TRBJ2-7,AIRDSLYEQY
TRBV15,TRBJ2-1,ATSGSGRAINEQF
TRBV6-1,TRBJ2-5,ASSEVAGSQETQY
TRBV5-6,TRBJ2-1,ASSLGDRGF
TRBV7-2,TRBJ1-1,ASSQGRMGTEAF
TRBV14,TRBJ2-2,ASSQLTGLAGELF
TRBV5-4,TRBJ2-2,ASSSTQGAPNTGELF
TRBV14,TRBJ2-1,ASSPGTGDYNEQF
TRBV9,TRBJ2-1,ASSVEGHEQF
TRBV15,TRBJ2-7,ATSSGGSAYEQY
TRBV5-1,TRBJ1-3,ASSSVGDAGNTIY
TRBV7-9,TRBJ2-1,ASSDGRLAGRDEQF
TRBV28,.,ASSPRGTYEQY
TRBV19,TRBJ1-1,ASSIRAGGNTEAF
TRBV27,TRBJ2-2,ASSLSPRRGGQTGELF
TRBV2,TRBJ2-7,ASNGGTYEQY
TRBV7-9,TRBJ2-3,ASSQGGERTDTQY
TRBV27,TRBJ2-2,ASSPGPNTGELF
TRBV6-5,TRBJ1-1,ASSSPPGRGTEAF
TRBV6-5,TRBJ1-6,ASSPRTGLPLH
TRBV19,TRBJ2-7,ASSISLESYEQY
TRBV4-3,TRBJ2-3,ASSQDLAGGTDTQY
TRBV6-7,TRBJ2-3,ASRRDSKTTLDTQY
TRBV6-5,TRBJ1-5,ASSYSSGGDQPQH
TRBV5-1,TRBJ1-5,ASSWGVRTGVQPQH
TRBV18,TRBJ1-6,ASSPDNSPLH
TRBV5-5,TRBJ2-1,ASSQVSYNEQF